This T cell receptor beta chain was sequenced for a study of cytomegalovirus exposure and HLA in healthy donors. Study details: About 85 million unique TCR sequences came from HLA-typed donors in an early release. Study-wide findings and caveats: For most subjects, TCR beta sequences were reported to predict HLA-A and HLA-B alleles with accuracy. For presence/absence analyses, sequencing depth was assumed to be roughly uniform across donors.

The primer mix had 60 Vbeta and 13 Jbeta primers. In the original analysis: A later analysis tallied tens of millions of unique TCR beta chains, 9.5 million to 14 million of them shared. Only in-frame clones appear in the TCRdb table, and some are missing; sequencing was by immunoSEQ multiplex PCR. D and trimming come from the DNA, and the V and J calls and clone size come from that table. The data hold about 130,000 clones, with around 70% observed a single time. This clone is a singleton in its sample. Its antigen is still unknown. CDR3 size: 14 residues. Germline-derived CDR1 and CDR2 are SGHVS and FQNEAQ. V was shortened by 2 bases and J by 2 bases, with 9 bases between the two germline ends.

This chain connects TRBV7-8 to TRBJ2-5; D gene ambiguous. Sequencing was done on a sample of PBMCs. The sequence came from a man aged 35-49 years in good health and CMV-seropositive. The CDR3 DNA reads as TGTGCCAGCAGCTTAAGAGGTTCACAAGAGACCCAGTACTTC. Its translation: CASSLRGSQETQYF.